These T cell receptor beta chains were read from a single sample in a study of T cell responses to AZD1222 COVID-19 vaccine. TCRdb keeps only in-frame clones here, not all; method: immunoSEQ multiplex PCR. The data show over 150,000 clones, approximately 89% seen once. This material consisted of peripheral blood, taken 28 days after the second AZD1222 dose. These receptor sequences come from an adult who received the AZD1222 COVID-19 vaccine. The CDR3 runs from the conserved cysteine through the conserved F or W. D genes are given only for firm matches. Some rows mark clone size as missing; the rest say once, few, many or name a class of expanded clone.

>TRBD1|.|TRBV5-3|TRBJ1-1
CARSLARDREETEAFF
TGTGCCAGAAGCTTGGCACGGGACAGGGAGGAGACTGAAGCTTTCTTT
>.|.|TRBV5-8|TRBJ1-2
CASSFGSNYGYTF
TGTGCCAGCAGCTTCGGATCTAACTATGGCTACACCTTC
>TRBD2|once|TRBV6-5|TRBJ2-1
CASRAGESYNEQFF
TGTGCCAGCAGGGCGGGGGAGAGCTACAATGAGCAGTTCTTC
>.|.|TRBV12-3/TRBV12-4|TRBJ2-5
CASLTGQETQYF
TGTGCCAGCCTAACGGGGCAAGAGACCCAGTACTTC
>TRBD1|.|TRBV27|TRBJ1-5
CASKPYRGNQPQHF
TGTGCCAGCAAACCTTACAGGGGAAATCAGCCCCAGCATTTT
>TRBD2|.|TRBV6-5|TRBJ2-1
CASSFRTSPHEQFF
TGTGCCAGCAGTTTCCGGACTAGCCCCCACGAGCAGTTCTTC
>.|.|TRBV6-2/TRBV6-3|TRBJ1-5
CASSSHTSNQPQHF
TGTGCCAGCAGTTCCCACACTAGCAATCAGCCCCAGCATTTT
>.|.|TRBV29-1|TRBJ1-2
CSVASGPYGYTF
TGCAGCGTTGCATCAGGGCCCTATGGCTACACCTTC
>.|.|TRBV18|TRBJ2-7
CASSLGSAYEQYF
TGTGCCAGCTCCTTGGGTTCTGCCTACGAGCAGTACTTC
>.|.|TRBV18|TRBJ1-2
CASSPPGAYGYTF
TGTGCCAGCTCACCACCAGGGGCCTATGGCTACACCTTC
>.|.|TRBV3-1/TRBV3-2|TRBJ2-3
CASSQDGRQGDTQYF
TGTGCCAGCAGCCAAGACGGGAGACAAGGAGATACGCAGTATTTT
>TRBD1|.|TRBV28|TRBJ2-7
CASSLWRQGNYEQYF
TGTGCCAGCAGTTTATGGCGACAGGGTAACTACGAGCAGTACTTC
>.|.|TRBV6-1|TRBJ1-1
CASSEREGLVVNTEAFF
TGTGCCAGCAGTGAAAGGGAGGGGTTGGTTGTGAACACTGAAGCTTTCTTT
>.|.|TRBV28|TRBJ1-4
CASSPGLTATNEKLFF
TGTGCCAGCAGTCCCGGACTAACAGCAACTAATGAAAAACTGTTTTTT
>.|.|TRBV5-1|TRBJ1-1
CASSLQGGLLNTEAFF
TGCGCCAGCAGCCTACAGGGCGGATTGTTGAACACTGAAGCTTTCTTT
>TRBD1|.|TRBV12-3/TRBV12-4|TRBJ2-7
CASSRRTGYEQYF
TGTGCCAGCAGTAGACGGACAGGCTACGAGCAGTACTTC